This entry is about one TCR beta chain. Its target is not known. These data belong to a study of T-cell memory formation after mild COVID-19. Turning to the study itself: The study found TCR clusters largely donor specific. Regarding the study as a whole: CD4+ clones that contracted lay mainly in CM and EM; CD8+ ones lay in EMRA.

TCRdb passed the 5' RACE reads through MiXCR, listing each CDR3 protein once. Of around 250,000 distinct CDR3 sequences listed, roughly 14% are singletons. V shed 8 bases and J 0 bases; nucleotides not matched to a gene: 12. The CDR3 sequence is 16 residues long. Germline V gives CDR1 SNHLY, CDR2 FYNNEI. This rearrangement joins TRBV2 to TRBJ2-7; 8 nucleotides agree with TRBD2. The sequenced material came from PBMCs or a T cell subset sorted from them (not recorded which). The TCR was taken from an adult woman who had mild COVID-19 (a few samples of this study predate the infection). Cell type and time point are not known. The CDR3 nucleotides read TGTGCCAGCCGTACAAACCAACTAGCGGCCTCCTACGAGCAGTACTTC. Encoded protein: CASRTNQLAASYEQYF.